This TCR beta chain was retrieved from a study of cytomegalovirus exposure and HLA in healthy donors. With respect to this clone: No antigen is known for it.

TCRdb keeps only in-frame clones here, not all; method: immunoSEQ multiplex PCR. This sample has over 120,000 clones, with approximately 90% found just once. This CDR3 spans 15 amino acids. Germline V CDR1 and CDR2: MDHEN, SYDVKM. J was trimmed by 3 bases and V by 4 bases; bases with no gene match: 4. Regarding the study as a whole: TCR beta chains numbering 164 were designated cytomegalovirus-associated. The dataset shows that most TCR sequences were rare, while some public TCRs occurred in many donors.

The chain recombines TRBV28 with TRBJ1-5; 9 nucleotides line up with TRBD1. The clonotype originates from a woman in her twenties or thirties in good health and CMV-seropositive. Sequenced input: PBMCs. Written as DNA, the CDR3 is TGTGCCAGCAGTTGGAACAGGGGGCTCAATCAGCCCCAGCATTTT. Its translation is CASSWNRGLNQPQHF. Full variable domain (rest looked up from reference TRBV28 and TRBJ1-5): DVKVTQSSRYLVKRTGEKVFLECVQDMDHENMFWYRQDPGLGLRLIYFSYDVKMKEKGDIPEGYSVSREKKERFSLILESASTNQTSMYLCASSWNRGLNQPQHFGDGTRLSIL.